The clone carrying this T cell receptor beta chain appeared once. The target antigen is unknown. V was trimmed by 10 bases and J by 2 bases, leaving 14 bases between them. Per germline, CDR1 MNHEY and CDR2 SVGAGI. The CDR3 extends over 14 amino acids. The sample is drawn from a study of Ad26.COV2.S vaccination and SARS-CoV-2 variants. Points from the study as a whole: Considerable breadth of spike-specific CD8+ and CD4+ T cell responses has reportedly been documented following vaccination.

Sequencing used immunoSEQ multiplex PCR; TCRdb keeps in-frame clones, though not all of them. The table has about 400,000 clones, 85% to 90% seen once. Treatment defined: around 19 received Ad26.COV2.S at low or high dose, single or two shots; 5 received placebo; per-sample allocation not given. Sampling was performed 63 days after the first vaccine or placebo injection. The rearrangement links TRBV6-5 to TRBJ1-4; D may be TRBD1 (6 bases). The source was peripheral blood, collected in a trial of Ad26.COV2.S vaccine versus placebo. This receptor was identified in a person between 18 and 65 years old who received the Ad26.COV2.S COVID-19 vaccine or a placebo. In DNA form, the CDR3 reads TGTGCCAAGGGGGTGGGGGAGACTAATGAAAAACTGTTTTTT. Its protein is CAKGVGETNEKLFF.